This TCR beta chain is from a study of shared clonotypes between healthy human individuals. TCRdb's copy holds only in-frame clones and misses some; the assay was immunoSEQ multiplex PCR. The table has roughly 2.2 million clones, around 90% seen once; the top ten hold 0.3% to 0.45%. Per germline, CDR1 SGHNT and CDR2 YENEEA. V was shortened by 1 base and J by 12 bases, with 14 bases between the two germline ends. The CDR3 spans 13 residues. This chain joins TRBV11-3 and TRBJ2-3; TRBD1 or TRBD2 may be the D gene (5 bases each). Sequencing input: naive CD4+ T cells from PBMCs. Subset in this sample: CD45RA+ positively selected. The source of this sequence is a man younger than 35 in good health. Some clones in this sample may be carry-over from other donors' samples. The CDR3 protein is CASSLGGARHQYF. CDR3 nucleotides: TGTGCCAGCAGCTTAGGAGGGGCAAGGCATCAGTATTTT. Using reference TRBV11-3 and TRBJ2-3 for the parts outside the CDR3, the full variable domain is EAGVVQSPRYKIIEKKQPVAFWCNPISGHNTLYWYLQNLGQGPELLIRYENEEAVDDSQLPKDRFSAERLKGVDSTLKIQPAELGDSAVYLCASSLGGARHQYFGPGTRLTVL.